This T cell receptor beta chain was identified during a study of cytomegalovirus exposure and HLA in healthy donors. Trimming took 3 bases from V and 4 from J, leaving 15 bases between them. This CDR3 is built from 15 residues. Germline CDR1 is LNHDA and CDR2 is SQIVND (reference sequence). Findings and limits, study-wide: Segments of the TCR beta V type were, in most cases, productive about 87% or about 30% of the time in an earlier analysis. A missense variant in DCLRE1C was later tied to TCR beta V- and J-gene trimming.

60 Vbeta and 13 Jbeta primers were used in PCR. The data were produced by immunoSEQ multiplex PCR, yet TCRdb's version contains in-frame clones alone and is incomplete. This sample has around 20,000 clones, with roughly 80% found just once. As concerns this clone: The antigen remains undetermined.

The sample taken for sequencing was PBMCs. The V and J genes are TRBV19 and TRBJ1-2; D might be TRBD1 (5 bases). The TCR comes from a human donor in good health. CDR3 sequence reads: CASSIQGLSIYGYTF. DNA for the CDR3: TGTGCCAGTAGTATTCAGGGCCTTTCGATCTATGGCTACACCTTC.